A single sample gave rise to the 27 T cell receptor beta chains below, sequenced in a study of OX40 agonist ivuxolimab in advanced cancers. Here immunoSEQ multiplex PCR was the method, and the copy in TCRdb shows in-frame clones only, minus some. This table has 70,000 or so clones, around four fifths appearing once. The input for sequencing was CD4+ or CD8+ T cells sorted from blood, taken in a trial of the OX40 agonist ivuxolimab. These receptors were obtained from an adult with an advanced solid tumor such as melanoma, head and neck, liver or kidney cancer.

This rearrangement joins TRBV7-2 to TRBJ2-7; the match to TRBD1 covers 10 bases. Per the germline V gene, CDR1 is SGHTA and CDR2 is FQGNSA. V dropped 3 bases and J dropped 0; count of bases not matched to a gene: 2. This CDR3 comprises 15 residues. CDR3 sequence reads: CASSLGQGSSYEQYV. The CDR3, as DNA: TGTGCCAGCAGCTTGGGACAGGGGTCCTCCTACGAGCAGTACGTC.

The rearrangement links TRBV18 to TRBJ2-7, with a weak D call TRBD1 (5 bases). The V and J ends lost 3 bases and 0 bases respectively, with 12 bases between them. Germline V CDR1 and CDR2: KGHSH, LQKENI. There are 15 residues in the CDR3. The CDR3 loop is CASSPGQGYSYEQYF. Written as DNA, the CDR3 is TGTGCCAGCTCACCGGGCCAGGGCTACTCCTACGAGCAGTACTTC.

The chain uses TRBV5-5 and TRBJ1-5, with D possibly TRBD1 on 6 matching bases. Germline CDR1 reads SGHKS; CDR2 reads YYEKEE (reference sequence). The ends were cut back, 4 bases at V and 6 bases at J, with 17 bases in the middle. The CDR3 runs to 15 residues. CDR3 region: CASSPVRGEGQPQHF. As DNA, the CDR3 is TGTGCCAGCAGCCCGGTTAGGGGGGAGGGTCAGCCCCAGCATTTT.

The rearrangement links TRBV4-3 to TRBJ2-1; a possible D gene is TRBD1 (6 bases). The CDR3 contains 15 residues. V was clipped by 3 bases and J by 4 bases, with 13 bases between them. Germline values: CDR1 LGHNA, CDR2 YSLEER. The CDR3 is CASSHQTGQYNEQFF. CDR3 nucleotide sequence: TGCGCCAGCAGCCATCAGACGGGACAATACAATGAGCAGTTCTTC.

The rearrangement uses TRBV28 and TRBJ1-1, with 9 bases identical to TRBD1. V dropped 6 bases and J dropped 0; count of bases not matched to a gene: 11. The CDR3 contains 17 residues. From germline, CDR1 is MDHEN and CDR2 SYDVKM. Here the CDR3 reads CASRGQGNVSVNTEAFF. CDR3 coding DNA: TGTGCCAGCAGGGGACAGGGAAATGTGTCGGTGAACACTGAAGCTTTCTTT. The full variable domain, with the rest looked up from reference TRBV28 and TRBJ1-1, is DVKVTQSSRYLVKRTGEKVFLECVQDMDHENMFWYRQDPGLGLRLIYFSYDVKMKEKGDIPEGYSVSREKKERFSLILESASTNQTSMYLCASRGQGNVSVNTEAFFGQGTRLTVV.

J is TRBJ1-6 and V is TRBV6-1, with D possibly TRBD1 on 5 matching bases. V was clipped by 0 bases and J by 5 bases, with 14 bases between them. The CDR3 has 17 residues. Germline loops: CDR1 MNHNS, CDR2 SASEGT. For the CDR3, the DNA is TGTGCCAGCAGTGAAGCCCTCCGGCCAGGGAATAATTCACCCCTCCACTTT. This encodes CASSEALRPGNNSPLHF.

This clone turned up a few times. The chain is built from TRBV5-4 and TRBJ1-2; 7 nucleotides agree with TRBD1. Germline V lookup: CDR1 SGHNT, CDR2 YYREEE (reference sequence). The J segment lost 0 bases and the V segment lost 4 bases, leaving 3 bases of the junction unmatched. CDR3 length: 14 residues. CDR3 nucleotide sequence: TGTGCCAGCAGCGGGGGGACAGCTAACTATGGCTACACCTTC. The encoded protein is CASSGGTANYGYTF.

This chain links TRBV28 with TRBJ2-2; the D gene is possibly TRBD1 (5 bases). The germline CDR1 and CDR2 sequences are MDHEN and SYDVKM. The CDR3 is 13 residues long. The V and J ends lost 10 bases and 7 bases respectively, with 16 bases between them. In DNA form, the CDR3 reads TGTGCCACCGCAGGGTCCCCGAACGGGGAGCTGTTTTTT. Translation gives CATAGSPNGELFF.

The chain carries TRBV19 and TRBJ1-1; 8 positions match TRBD1. Trimming took 6 bases from V and 11 from J; bases not matched to a gene: 8. There are 12 residues in the CDR3. CDR1 and CDR2 from the germline V gene are LNHDA and SQIVND (reference sequence). The CDR3 sequence is CASRTGTGEAFF. Written as DNA, the CDR3 is TGTGCCAGTAGGACAGGGACAGGAGAGGCTTTCTTT.

This clone was counted between two and nine times. The chain has TRBV30 and TRBJ2-2; D unresolved. Germline V gene data show CDR1 as GTSNPN and CDR2 as SVGIG (reference sequence). This CDR3 is built from 15 residues. V lost 0 bases, J lost 0 bases, and 8 bases lay in between. CDR3 loop: CAWSVKFANTGELFF. The CDR3 DNA follows: TGTGCCTGGAGTGTCAAATTCGCGAACACCGGGGAGCTGTTTTTT. Filled out from reference TRBV30 and TRBJ2-2, the complete variable domain reads SQTIHQWPATLVQPVGSPLSLECTVEGTSNPNLYWYRQAAGRGLQLLFYSVGIGQISSEVPQNLSASRPQDRQFILSSKKLLLSDSGFYLCAWSVKFANTGELFFGEGSRLTVL.

This clone was counted at least ten times. The chain links TRBV6-5 to TRBJ2-7; 7 bases map to TRBD2. Germline V gives CDR1 MNHEY, CDR2 SVGAGI. The junction had 3 bases not matched to a gene; V was cut back by 4 bases and J by 3 bases. This CDR3 region has 13 residues. The CDR3 nucleotides read TGTGCCAGCAGTTCCCCGGGGGGCTACGAGCAGTACTTC. Translation: CASSSPGGYEQYF.

This CDR3 is CAISGGLNEQFF. CDR3 nucleotides: TGTGCCATATCGGGCGGGTTGAATGAGCAGTTCTTC. The genes are TRBV19 and TRBJ2-1; a possible D gene is TRBD2 (5 bases). Germline CDR1 and CDR2: LNHDA and SQIVND (reference sequence). Trimming removed 10 bases from V and 7 bases from J, with 14 bases in between. The CDR3 consists of 12 residues.

This clone appeared a single time. CDR3 sequence: CASSMGGGYEQYF. The CDR3 bases are TGTGCCAGTAGTATGGGGGGAGGTTACGAGCAGTACTTC. This chain joins TRBV19 and TRBJ2-7; maybe TRBD2 (6 bases). Germline-derived CDR1 and CDR2 are LNHDA and SQIVND (reference sequence). V shed 3 bases and J shed 4 bases, with 10 bases lying between them. The CDR3 totals 13 residues.

The chain uses TRBV2 and TRBJ2-1; tentative D call: TRBD2 (5 bases). Between the trimmed V and J ends, which lost 4 bases and 4 bases, there was a span of 17 bases. CDR1 and CDR2 (germline): SNHLY, FYNNEI. CDR3 size: 16 residues. CDR3 DNA: TGTGCCAGCAGTGCGGACTCTTACGGTCTTTACAATGAGCAGTTCTTC. It is translated as CASSADSYGLYNEQFF.

The chain is built from TRBV11-2 and TRBJ2-5; D call uncertain. This CDR3 spans 11 amino acids. Germline-derived CDR1 and CDR2 are SGHAT and FQNNGV. V lost 0 bases to trimming and J lost 4 bases, with 0 bases between them. CDR3 coding DNA: TGTGCCAGCAGCTTAGAAGAGACCCAGTACTTC. Amino acid sequence: CASSLEETQYF.

The J gene is TRBJ1-5, the V gene TRBV28; D is unclear. V dropped 6 bases and J dropped 1 base, with 16 bases sitting between them. CDR3 length: 16 residues. From germline, CDR1 is MDHEN and CDR2 SYDVKM. CDR3 sequence: CASSPTGGLSNQPQHF. CDR3 DNA: TGTGCCAGCAGCCCCACGGGAGGACTGAGCAATCAGCCCCAGCATTTT.

The chain combines TRBV19 with TRBJ1-1; D is undetermined. V lost 6 bases and J 0 bases, leaving 14 bases between the germline ends. The CDR3 length is 15 residues. In germline, CDR1 is LNHDA, CDR2 SQIVND (reference sequence). CDR3 coding DNA: TGTGCCAGTAGATCCTACGGGCTCATGAACACTGAAGCTTTCTTT. Amino acid sequence: CASRSYGLMNTEAFF.

Comments on this clone: It is unclear where the CDR3 begins or ends on the DNA, so no DNA is shown, and the CDR3 is as TCRdb lists it. The chain carries TRBV12-2 and TRBJ1-6. TRBV12-2 is a listed pseudogene. The CDR3 is 14 amino acids long, termini counted. CDR3 region: CASRLVGLGSPLHF.

The chain combines TRBV5-1 with TRBJ2-1, with 10 bases fitting TRBD1. CDR1 and CDR2 from the germline V gene are SGHRS and YFSETQ. The CDR3 extends over 15 amino acids. Losses at the gene ends were 5 bases for V and 6 bases for J; bases not matched to a gene: 8. The CDR3 loop reads CASRSTGGVSNEQFF. The CDR3 nucleotides read TGCGCCAGCAGATCGACAGGGGGCGTAAGCAATGAGCAGTTCTTC.

V and J are TRBV28 and TRBJ1-2, with D unresolved. CDR1 MDHEN and CDR2 SYDVKM come from the germline V gene. The CDR3 runs to 13 residues. V was shortened by 6 bases and J by 4 bases, with 12 bases between the two germline ends. CDR3 amino acids: CASRIGRAYGYTF. CDR3 coding DNA: TGTGCCAGCAGGATTGGCAGAGCCTATGGCTACACCTTC.

This clone was detected once. The chain links TRBV28 to TRBJ2-7; D may correspond to TRBD1 or TRBD2 (6 bases each). From germline, CDR1 is MDHEN and CDR2 SYDVKM. The CDR3 has 13 amino acids. The CDR3 DNA reads as TGTACCGTTGGTGGGGGCGGGGACTACGAGCAGTACGTC. It specifies CTVGGGGDYEQYV.

The chain recombines TRBV28 with TRBJ1-4; D is unresolved. The CDR3 totals 15 residues. Trimming removed 2 bases at V and 8 bases at J, with 15 bases between. CDR1 and CDR2 (germline): MDHEN, SYDVKM. CDR3 DNA sequence: TGTGCCAGCAGTTTACACGTGGGAGTAGGCGAAAAACTGTTTTTT. Translated: CASSLHVGVGEKLFF. The full variable domain, its missing parts supplied by reference TRBV28 and TRBJ1-4, is DVKVTQSSRYLVKRTGEKVFLECVQDMDHENMFWYRQDPGLGLRLIYFSYDVKMKEKGDIPEGYSVSREKKERFSLILESASTNQTSMYLCASSLHVGVGEKLFFGSGTQLSVL.

The chain joins TRBV30 to TRBJ2-7, with D unclear. The CDR3 is 11 residues long. Germline V gene lookup returns CDR1 GTSNPN and CDR2 SVGIG (reference sequence). Between the trimmed V and J ends, which lost 2 bases and 2 bases, there was a span of 4 bases. The CDR3 bases are TGTGCCTGGAGTCCCGCCTACGAGCAGTACTTC. Encoded protein: CAWSPAYEQYF.

The chain carries TRBV7-3 and TRBJ2-1; 9 bases fit TRBD2. Germline V gives CDR1 SGHTA, CDR2 FQGTGA. The CDR3 covers 14 residues. J lost 7 bases, V lost 2 bases, and 3 bases had no gene match. Here the CDR3 DNA reads TGTGCCAGCAGCTTAGCGGCGGGAGGGAATGAGCAGTTCTTC. As protein: CASSLAAGGNEQFF.

The V and J genes are TRBV21-1 and TRBJ1-1; the table's D call, TRBD1, has no DNA check behind it. TRBV21-1 is described as a pseudogene. The CDR3 covers 16 residues. CDR3 region: CASSEAGQVKRTEAFF. As DNA, the CDR3 is TGTGCCAGCAGCGAAGCGGGACAGGTAAAGCGCACTGAAGCTTTCTTT.

V and J are TRBV27 and TRBJ2-1, with 9 nucleotides matching TRBD2. The CDR3 loop spans 14 amino acids. Germline V gives CDR1 MNHEY, CDR2 SMNVEV (reference sequence). V trimming: 7 bases; J trimming: 3 bases; junction bases outside the gene matches: 4. This chain's CDR3 is CASTRAGGYNEQFF. In nucleotides, the CDR3 is TGTGCCAGCACAAGAGCGGGAGGCTACAATGAGCAGTTCTTC.

V gene TRBV7-9 combines with J gene TRBJ1-1; D remains ambiguous. V was shortened by 1 base and J by 4 bases, with 10 bases between the two germline ends. Germline V gene sequence: CDR1 SEHNR, CDR2 FQNEAQ (reference sequence). This CDR3 has 14 residues. The DNA for the CDR3 is TGTGCCAGCAGCTTAGGCGATCCGGCCACTGAAGCTTTCTTT. Translated, it gives CASSLGDPATEAFF.